There are a few counts of the clone carrying this T cell receptor (beta chain). The CDR3 is 13 residues long. Trimming stripped 4 bases from V and 4 bases from J, with 12 bases between. The germline V gene encodes CDR1 SGHRS and CDR2 YFSETQ. The data were taken from a study of cytomegalovirus exposure and HLA in healthy donors. Vbeta (60) and Jbeta (13) primers were used in the PCR. Method: immunoSEQ multiplex PCR; TCRdb's copy keeps in-frame clones and lacks some. The table lists 110,000 to 150,000 clones, over 70% of them singletons. This TCR was sampled from a young man in good health and CMV-seronegative. The sequencing input was PBMCs. The chain combines TRBV5-1 with TRBJ2-7; unclear D gene. CDR3 sequence reads: CASSPTLRYEQYF. The CDR3 region has the DNA TGCGCCAGCAGCCCGACTTTAAGGTACGAGCAGTACTTC.